These 10 T cell receptor beta chains share one sample of origin, sequenced in a study of blood T cell repertoires in COVID-19. The assay was immunoSEQ multiplex PCR, and TCRdb's table has in-frame clones only and misses some. The sample consists of under 80,000 clones, 80% of them appearing once. What was sequenced was peripheral blood. The receptors here all came from a human donor in a cohort sampled during active COVID-19.

V is TRBV5-6 and J is TRBJ1-2; 9 bases align to TRBD1. Germline CDR1 reads SGHDT; CDR2 reads YYEEEE. The CDR3 loop spans 14 amino acids. V shed 1 base and J 4 bases; nucleotides not matched to a gene: 2. In DNA form, the CDR3 reads TGTGCCAGCAGCTTGTACAGGGGGCTCTATGGCTACACCTTC. Translated, it gives CASSLYRGLYGYTF. Filled out from reference TRBV5-6 and TRBJ1-2, the complete variable domain reads DAGVTQSPTHLIKTRGQQVTLRCSPKSGHDTVSWYQQALGQGPQFIFQYYEEEERQRGNFPDRFSGHQFPNYSSELNVNALLLGDSALYLCASSLYRGLYGYTFGSGTRLTVV.

This rearrangement joins TRBV7-9 to TRBJ1-4; 9 nucleotides match TRBD1. Trimming took 5 bases from V and 8 from J; bases not matched to a gene: 9. Germline CDR1 reads SEHNR; CDR2 reads FQNEAQ (reference sequence). This CDR3 has 15 amino acids. CDR3: CASSTRDRVGEKLFF. The CDR3 DNA is TGTGCCAGCAGCACGCGGGACAGGGTCGGCGAAAAACTGTTTTTT.

The chain has TRBV9 and TRBJ1-3; the match to TRBD1 covers 9 bases. With 3 bases clipped from V and 4 bases from J, the junction kept 11 bases outside the gene matches. This CDR3 comprises 17 residues. Germline values: CDR1 SGDLS, CDR2 YYNGEE. The CDR3 coding sequence is TGTGCCAGCAGCGCCTCTCAGACAGGGGGAACAGGAAACACCATATATTTT. Protein: CASSASQTGGTGNTIYF.

The chain couples TRBV13 to TRBJ2-4, with 12 bases lining up with TRBD1. CDR3 size: 14 residues. Germline CDR1 reads PRHDT; CDR2 reads FYEKMQ (reference sequence). V shed 5 bases, J shed 8 bases, and the junction held 4 bases outside the gene matches. CDR3: CASSGDRGRDIQYF. CDR3 DNA sequence: TGTGCCAGCAGCGGGGACAGGGGGCGCGACATTCAGTACTTC.

Worth noting for this clone: In the same sample, other DNA sequences code for this CDR3. V usage is TRBV5-4 and J usage is TRBJ2-1; D gene unclear. The CDR3 runs to 11 residues. CDR1 SGHNT and CDR2 YYREEE come from the germline V gene (reference sequence). Trimming stripped 2 bases from V and 7 bases from J, with 4 bases between. CDR3 nucleotides: TGTGCCAGCAGCTTATCGAATGAGCAGTTCTTC. Protein sequence: CASSLSNEQFF.

The rearrangement links TRBV6-5 to TRBJ1-3, with D perhaps matching TRBD1 (6 bases). CDR3 length: 15 residues. In germline, CDR1 is MNHEY, CDR2 SVGAGI. Deletions cut 0 bases from V and 1 base from J, with 7 bases between. The CDR3 here is CASSYSRGSGNTIYF. The CDR3 DNA is TGTGCCAGCAGTTACTCGAGGGGGTCTGGAAACACCATATATTTT.

This chain connects TRBV9 to TRBJ1-2; 11 nucleotides agree with TRBD1. CDR1 and CDR2 from the germline V gene are SGDLS and YYNGEE. The CDR3 runs 14 residues. J lost 7 bases, V lost 3 bases, and 5 bases had no gene match. This chain's CDR3 is CASSDRDRGSGYTF. CDR3 coding DNA: TGTGCCAGCAGCGACCGGGACAGGGGGTCTGGCTACACCTTC.

The V and J genes are TRBV30 and TRBJ2-7; no clear D gene. The CDR3 is 13 residues long. The germline V gene has CDR1 GTSNPN and CDR2 SVGIG (reference sequence). Between the trimmed V and J ends, which lost 2 bases and 0 bases, there was a span of 8 bases. The CDR3 nucleotides read TGTGCCTGGAGTTGGAACAGCTCCTACGAGCAGTACTTC. Protein sequence: CAWSWNSSYEQYF.

The J gene is TRBJ2-4, the V gene TRBV19; D is possibly TRBD1 (7 bases). Germline-derived CDR1 and CDR2 are LNHDA and SQIVND (reference sequence). The germline V and J ends were trimmed by 3 bases and 0 bases, with 15 bases remaining between them. This CDR3 is built from 17 residues. As DNA, the CDR3 is TGTGCCAGTAGTATCGGCAGACAGGGACTAGCCAAAAACATTCAGTACTTC. It yields the protein CASSIGRQGLAKNIQYF.

J is TRBJ2-7 and V is TRBV20-1, with D maybe TRBD2 (5 bases). The length of the CDR3 is 15 residues. Between the trimmed V and J ends, which lost 3 bases and 2 bases, there was a span of 17 bases. Germline-derived CDR1 and CDR2 are DFQATT and SNEGSKA (reference sequence). CDR3 region: CSASRAAGRTYEQYF. The CDR3 region has the DNA TGCAGTGCTAGTAGGGCTGCGGGCCGAACCTACGAGCAGTACTTC.